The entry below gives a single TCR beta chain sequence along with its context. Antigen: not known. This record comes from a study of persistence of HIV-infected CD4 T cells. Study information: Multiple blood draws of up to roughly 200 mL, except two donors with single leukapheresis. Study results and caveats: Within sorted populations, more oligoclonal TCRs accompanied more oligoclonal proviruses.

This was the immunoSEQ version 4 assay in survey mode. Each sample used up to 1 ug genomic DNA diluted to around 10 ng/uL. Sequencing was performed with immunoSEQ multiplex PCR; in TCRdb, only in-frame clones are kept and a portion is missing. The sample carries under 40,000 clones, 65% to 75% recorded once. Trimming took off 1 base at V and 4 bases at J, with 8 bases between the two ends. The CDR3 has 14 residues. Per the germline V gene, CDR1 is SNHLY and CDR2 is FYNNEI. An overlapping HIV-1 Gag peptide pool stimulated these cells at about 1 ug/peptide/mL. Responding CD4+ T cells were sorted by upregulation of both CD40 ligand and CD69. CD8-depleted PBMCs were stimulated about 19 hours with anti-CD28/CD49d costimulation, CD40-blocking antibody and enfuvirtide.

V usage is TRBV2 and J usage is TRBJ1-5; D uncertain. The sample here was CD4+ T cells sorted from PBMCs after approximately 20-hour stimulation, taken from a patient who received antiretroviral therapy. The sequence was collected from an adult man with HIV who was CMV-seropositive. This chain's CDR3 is CASSEGRKNQPQHF. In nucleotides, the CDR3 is TGTGCCAGCAGTGAAGGTCGGAAGAATCAGCCCCAGCATTTT.